This TCR beta chain was recovered during a study of control samples from healthy donors and cancer patients. Germline lookup yields CDR1 MNHNS and CDR2 SASEGT. This CDR3 contains 15 residues. With 3 bases removed from V and 0 bases from J, the gap between germline ends came to 6 bases. Using immunoSEQ multiplex PCR, the repertoire was profiled, and TCRdb retains in-frame clones only, with some absent. In the table there are about 100,000 clones, roughly nine tenths of which are singletons. The receptor was isolated from a woman aged 18-29 years in good health. The sequencing sample was made of blood. The V gene is TRBV6-1, the J gene TRBJ1-6, with D hard to call. The CDR3 reads CASSDLDSYNSPLHF. The CDR3 DNA sequence: TGTGCCAGCAGTGACCTTGACTCCTATAATTCACCCCTCCACTTT.